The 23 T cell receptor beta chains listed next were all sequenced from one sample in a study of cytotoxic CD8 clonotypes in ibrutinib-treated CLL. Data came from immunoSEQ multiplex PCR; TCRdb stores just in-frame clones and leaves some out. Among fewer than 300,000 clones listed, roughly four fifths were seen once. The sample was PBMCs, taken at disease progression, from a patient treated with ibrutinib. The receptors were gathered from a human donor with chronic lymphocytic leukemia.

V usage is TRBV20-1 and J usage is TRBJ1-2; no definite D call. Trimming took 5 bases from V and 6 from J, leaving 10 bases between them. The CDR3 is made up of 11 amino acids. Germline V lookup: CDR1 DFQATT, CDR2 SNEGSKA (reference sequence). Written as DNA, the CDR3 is TGCAGTGCTGTCGAAGGCAATGGCTACACCTTC. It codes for CSAVEGNGYTF.

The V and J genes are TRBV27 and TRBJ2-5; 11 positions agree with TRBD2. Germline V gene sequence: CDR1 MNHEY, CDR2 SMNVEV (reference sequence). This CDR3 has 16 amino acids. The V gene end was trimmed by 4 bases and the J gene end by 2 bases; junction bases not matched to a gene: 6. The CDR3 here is CASSSTSGRWQETQYF. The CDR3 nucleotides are TGTGCCAGCAGTTCCACTAGCGGGAGATGGCAAGAGACCCAGTACTTC.

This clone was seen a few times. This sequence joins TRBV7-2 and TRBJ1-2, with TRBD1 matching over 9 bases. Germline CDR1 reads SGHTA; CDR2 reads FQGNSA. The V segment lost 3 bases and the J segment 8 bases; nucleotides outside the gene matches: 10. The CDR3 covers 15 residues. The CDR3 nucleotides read TGTGCCAGCAGCTTCGGGGACAGGGAGTGGCACGGCTACACCTTC. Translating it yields CASSFGDREWHGYTF.

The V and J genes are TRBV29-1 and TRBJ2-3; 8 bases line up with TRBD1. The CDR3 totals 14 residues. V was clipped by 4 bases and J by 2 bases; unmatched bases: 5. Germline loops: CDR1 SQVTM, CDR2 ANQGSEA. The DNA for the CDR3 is TGCAGCGTTGTCAGGGGGCTGTCCACAGATACGCAGTATTTT. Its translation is CSVVRGLSTDTQYF.

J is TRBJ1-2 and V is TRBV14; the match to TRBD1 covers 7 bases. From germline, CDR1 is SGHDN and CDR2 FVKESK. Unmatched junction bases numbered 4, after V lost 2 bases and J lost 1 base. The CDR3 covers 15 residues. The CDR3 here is CASSQSGTVNYGYTF. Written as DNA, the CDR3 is TGTGCCAGCAGCCAATCTGGGACAGTTAACTATGGCTACACCTTC.

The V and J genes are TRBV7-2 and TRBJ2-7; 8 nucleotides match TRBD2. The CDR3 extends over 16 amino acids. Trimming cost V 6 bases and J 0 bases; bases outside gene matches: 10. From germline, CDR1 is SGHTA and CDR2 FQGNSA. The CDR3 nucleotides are TGTGCCAGCAGGTCCGGTCGGGGGGGTGACTCCTACGAGCAGTACTTC. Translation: CASRSGRGGDSYEQYF.

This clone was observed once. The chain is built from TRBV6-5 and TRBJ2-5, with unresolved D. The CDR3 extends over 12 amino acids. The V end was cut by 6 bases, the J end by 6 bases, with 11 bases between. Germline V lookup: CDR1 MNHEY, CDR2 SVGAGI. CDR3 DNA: TGTGCCAGCAGCCAGGCTGGAAAGACCCAGTACTTC. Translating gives CASSQAGKTQYF.

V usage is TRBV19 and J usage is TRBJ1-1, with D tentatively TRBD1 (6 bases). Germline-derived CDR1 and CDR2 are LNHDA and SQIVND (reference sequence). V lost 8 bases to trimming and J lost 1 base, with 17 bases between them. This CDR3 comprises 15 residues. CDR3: CASSGQRYTNTEAFF. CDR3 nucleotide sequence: TGTGCCAGTTCTGGACAGAGATATACGAACACTGAAGCTTTCTTT.

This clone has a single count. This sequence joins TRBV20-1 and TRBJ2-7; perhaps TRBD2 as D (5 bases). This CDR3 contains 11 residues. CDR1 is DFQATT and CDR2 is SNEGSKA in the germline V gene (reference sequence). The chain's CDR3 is CSIGSSYEQYF. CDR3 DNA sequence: TGCAGCATAGGGAGCTCCTACGAGCAGTACTTC.

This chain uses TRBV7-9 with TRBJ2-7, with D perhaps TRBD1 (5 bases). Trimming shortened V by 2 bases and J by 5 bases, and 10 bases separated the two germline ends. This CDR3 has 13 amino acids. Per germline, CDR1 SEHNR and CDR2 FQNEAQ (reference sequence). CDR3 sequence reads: CASSLLVGDEQYF. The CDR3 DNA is TGTGCCAGCAGCTTATTGGTAGGGGACGAGCAGTACTTC.

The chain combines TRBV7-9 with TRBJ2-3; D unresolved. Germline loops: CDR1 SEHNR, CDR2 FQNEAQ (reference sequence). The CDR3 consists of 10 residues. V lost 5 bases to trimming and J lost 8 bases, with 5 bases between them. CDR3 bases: TGTGCCAGCAGCGACGGTACGCAGTATTTT. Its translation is CASSDGTQYF.

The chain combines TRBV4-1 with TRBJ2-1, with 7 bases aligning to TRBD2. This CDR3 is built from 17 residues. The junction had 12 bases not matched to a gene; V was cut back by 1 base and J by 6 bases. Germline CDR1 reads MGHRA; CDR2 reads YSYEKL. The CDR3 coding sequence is TGCGCCAGCAGCCAAGCTTCCGGCGGGAGAGGGTCCAATGAGCAGTTCTTC. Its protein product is CASSQASGGRGSNEQFF.

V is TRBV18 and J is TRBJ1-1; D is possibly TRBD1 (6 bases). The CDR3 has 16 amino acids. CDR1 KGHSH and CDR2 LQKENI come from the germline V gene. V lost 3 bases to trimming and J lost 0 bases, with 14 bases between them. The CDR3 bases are TGTGCCAGCTCACCTTTACAGGGTATCATGAACACTGAAGCTTTCTTT. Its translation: CASSPLQGIMNTEAFF.

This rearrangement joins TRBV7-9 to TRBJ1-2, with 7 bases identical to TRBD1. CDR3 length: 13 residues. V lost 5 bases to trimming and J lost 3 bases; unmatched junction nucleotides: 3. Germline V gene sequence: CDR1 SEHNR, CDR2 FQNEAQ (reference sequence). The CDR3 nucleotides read TGTGCCAGCAGCCGAGGGACAGACTATGGCTACACCTTC. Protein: CASSRGTDYGYTF.

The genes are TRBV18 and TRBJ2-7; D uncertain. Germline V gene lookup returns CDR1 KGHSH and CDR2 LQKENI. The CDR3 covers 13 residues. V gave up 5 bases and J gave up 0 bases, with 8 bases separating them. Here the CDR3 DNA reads TGTGCCAGCTCATCCGACTCCTCCTACGAGCAGTACTTC. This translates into CASSSDSSYEQYF.

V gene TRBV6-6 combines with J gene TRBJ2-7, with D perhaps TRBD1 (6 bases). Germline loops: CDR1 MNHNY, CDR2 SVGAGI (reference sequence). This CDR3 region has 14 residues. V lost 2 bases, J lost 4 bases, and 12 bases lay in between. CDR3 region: CASSYGRQGYEQYF. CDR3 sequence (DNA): TGTGCCAGCAGTTACGGACGGCAGGGGTACGAGCAGTACTTC.

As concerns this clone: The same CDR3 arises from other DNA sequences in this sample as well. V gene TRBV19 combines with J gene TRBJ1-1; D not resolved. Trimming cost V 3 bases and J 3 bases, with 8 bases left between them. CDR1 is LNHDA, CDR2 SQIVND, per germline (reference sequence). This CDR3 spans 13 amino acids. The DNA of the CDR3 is TGTGCCAGTAGTATTAGGGAGGACACTGAAGCTTTCTTT. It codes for CASSIREDTEAFF. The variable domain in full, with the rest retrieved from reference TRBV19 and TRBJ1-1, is DGGITQSPKYLFRKEGQNVTLSCEQNLNHDAMYWYRQDPGQGLRLIYYSQIVNDFQKGDIAEGYSVSREKKESFPLTVTSAQKNPTAFYLCASSIREDTEAFFGQGTRLTVV.

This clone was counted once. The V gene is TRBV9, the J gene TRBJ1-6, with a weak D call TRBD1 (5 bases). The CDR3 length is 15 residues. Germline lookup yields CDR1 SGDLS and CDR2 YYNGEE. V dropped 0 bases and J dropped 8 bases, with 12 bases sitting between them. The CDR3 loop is CASSVGTPVDSPLHF. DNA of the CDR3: TGTGCCAGCAGCGTAGGGACACCGGTGGATTCACCCCTCCACTTT.

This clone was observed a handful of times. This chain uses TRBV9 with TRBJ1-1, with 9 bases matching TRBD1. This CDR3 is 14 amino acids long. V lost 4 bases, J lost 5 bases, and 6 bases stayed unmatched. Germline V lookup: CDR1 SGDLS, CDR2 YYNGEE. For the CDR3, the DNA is TGTGCCAGCAGCTTTATGACAGGGGGGACTGAAGCTTTCTTT. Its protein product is CASSFMTGGTEAFF.

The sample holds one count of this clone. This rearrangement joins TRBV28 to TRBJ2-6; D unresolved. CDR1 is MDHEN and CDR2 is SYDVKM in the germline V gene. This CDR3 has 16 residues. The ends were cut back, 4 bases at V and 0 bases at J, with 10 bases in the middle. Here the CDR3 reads CASSSPRLSGANVLTF. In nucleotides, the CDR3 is TGTGCCAGCAGTTCCCCAAGACTCTCTGGGGCCAACGTCCTGACTTTC.

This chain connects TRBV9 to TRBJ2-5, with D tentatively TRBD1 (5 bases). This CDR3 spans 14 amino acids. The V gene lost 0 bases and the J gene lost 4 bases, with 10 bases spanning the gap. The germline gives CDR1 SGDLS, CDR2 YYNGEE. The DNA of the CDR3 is TGTGCCAGCAGCGTAGGTCAGGGTGGAGAGACCCAGTACTTC. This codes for CASSVGQGGETQYF. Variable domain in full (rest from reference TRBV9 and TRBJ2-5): DSGVTQTPKHLITATGQRVTLRCSPRSGDLSVYWYQQSLDQGLQFLIQYYNGEERAKGNILERFSAQQFPDLHSELNLSSLELGDSALYFCASSVGQGGETQYFGPGTRLLVL.

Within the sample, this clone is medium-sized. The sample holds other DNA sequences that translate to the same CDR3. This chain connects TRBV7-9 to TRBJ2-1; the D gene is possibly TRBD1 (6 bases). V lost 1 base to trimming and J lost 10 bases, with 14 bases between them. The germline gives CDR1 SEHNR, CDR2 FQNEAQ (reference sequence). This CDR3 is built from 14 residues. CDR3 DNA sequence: TGTGCCAGCAGCTTAGTTGGGGGCAGAGGGGAGCAGTTCTTC. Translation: CASSLVGGRGEQFF.

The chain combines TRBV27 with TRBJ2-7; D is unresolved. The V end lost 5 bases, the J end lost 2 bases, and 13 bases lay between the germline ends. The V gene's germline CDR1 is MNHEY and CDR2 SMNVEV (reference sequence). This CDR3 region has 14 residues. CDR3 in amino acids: CASSASGITYEQYF. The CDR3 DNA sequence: TGTGCCAGCAGTGCCTCAGGTATCACCTACGAGCAGTACTTC.